Following are 10 T cell receptor beta chains from one sample sequenced in a study of blood T cell repertoires in COVID-19. Assay: immunoSEQ multiplex PCR; the TCRdb copy retains only in-frame clones and omits some. The top ten hold over 9.5% of the sample, which has about 270,000 clones, about 90% seen once. Sequenced: peripheral blood. The receptors originated from a woman in her twenties or thirties with COVID-19, enrolled during active disease.

The chain has TRBV6-5 and TRBJ2-7; 7 bases map to TRBD1. V lost 6 bases and J lost 5; bases outside the gene matches: 10. This CDR3 contains 14 residues. CDR1 is MNHEY, CDR2 SVGAGI, per germline. The CDR3 DNA is TGTGCCAGCAGGATCAGAGAGGGGGCGAACGAGCAGTACTTC. Translated, it gives CASRIREGANEQYF.

The chain is built from TRBV28 and TRBJ2-2, with 9 bases lining up with TRBD1. The CDR3 spans 18 residues. The V gene end was trimmed by 3 bases and the J gene end by 4 bases; junction bases not matched to a gene: 12. Germline V lookup: CDR1 MDHEN, CDR2 SYDVKM. The CDR3 loop is CASSFMSRDRVRTGELFF. Here the CDR3 DNA reads TGTGCCAGCAGTTTCATGTCCCGGGACAGGGTACGCACCGGGGAGCTGTTTTTT.

J is TRBJ1-1 and V is TRBV29-1; 10 nucleotides align to TRBD1. Trimming took 6 bases from V and 2 from J; bases not matched to a gene: 9. From germline, CDR1 is SQVTM and CDR2 ANQGSEA. The CDR3 covers 15 residues. This CDR3 reads CSVGVTGGRNTEAFF. For the CDR3, the DNA is TGCAGCGTCGGGGTGACAGGGGGCAGAAACACTGAAGCTTTCTTT.

DNA for the CDR3: TGTGCCAGCAGCTCTCTCGCGGGGAGAGGCACAGATACGCAGTATTTT. It specifies CASSSLAGRGTDTQYF. This chain links TRBV7-6 with TRBJ2-3; possibly TRBD2 for D (6 bases). Trimming shortened V by 4 bases and J by 1 base, and 15 bases separated the two germline ends. Germline CDR1 SGHVS, CDR2 FNYEAQ. This CDR3 is built from 16 residues.

The gene calls are TRBV6-5 and TRBJ1-1, with TRBD1 as a possible D gene (5 bases). With 6 bases removed from V and 12 bases from J, the gap between germline ends came to 26 bases. Germline lookup yields CDR1 MNHEY and CDR2 SVGAGI. This CDR3 contains 15 residues. CDR3 in DNA: TGTGCCAGCAGCCCCCGAGTAGTTTCCGGGGGTATACCTTTCTTT. Translation: CASSPRVVSGGIPFF.

The chain uses TRBV4-2 and TRBJ2-7, with D possibly TRBD1 on 6 matching bases. Trimming pared 4 bases from V and 9 bases from J, leaving 19 bases between. This CDR3 region has 14 residues. From germline, CDR1 is LGHNA and CDR2 YNFKEQ. CDR3 in DNA: TGTGCCAGCAGCCCGGGCAGGGGTATGCTTCCGCAGTACTTC. Protein sequence: CASSPGRGMLPQYF.

The chain couples TRBV2 to TRBJ1-2; D is possibly TRBD1 (6 bases). The germline V and J ends were trimmed by 3 bases and 4 bases, with 15 bases remaining between them. From germline, CDR1 is SNHLY and CDR2 FYNNEI. The CDR3 loop spans 15 amino acids. The CDR3 here is CASSDNPGQFYGYTF. For the CDR3, the DNA is TGTGCCAGCAGTGATAACCCCGGACAGTTCTATGGCTACACCTTC.

This clone appeared a few times. V and J are TRBV19 and TRBJ2-3; 8 bases are a match to TRBD1. V lost 4 bases and J lost 6; bases outside the gene matches: 9. CDR3 size: 15 residues. Germline CDR1 and CDR2: LNHDA and SQIVND (reference sequence). CDR3 sequence reads: CASSTDRVTDDTQYF. The CDR3, as DNA: TGTGCCAGTAGTACGGACAGGGTCACGGATGATACGCAGTATTTT. The full variable domain, in which reference TRBV19 and TRBJ2-3 provide the parts outside the CDR3, is DGGITQSPKYLFRKEGQNVTLSCEQNLNHDAMYWYRQDPGQGLRLIYYSQIVNDFQKGDIAEGYSVSREKKESFPLTVTSAQKNPTAFYLCASSTDRVTDDTQYFGPGTRLTVL.

The chain recombines TRBV5-5 with TRBJ2-5, with D possibly being TRBD1 (5 bases). Germline V gene sequence: CDR1 SGHKS, CDR2 YYEKEE (reference sequence). This CDR3 comprises 14 residues. V was shortened by 0 bases and J by 4 bases, with 10 bases between the two germline ends. CDR3 nucleotide sequence: TGTGCCAGCAGCTTGGTGAGACAGATAGAGACCCAGTACTTC. Its translation: CASSLVRQIETQYF.

The J gene is TRBJ1-1, the V gene TRBV6-6; 10 bases align to TRBD1. The J segment lost 4 bases and the V segment lost 2 bases, leaving 4 bases of the junction unmatched. Germline V gives CDR1 MNHNY, CDR2 SVGAGI (reference sequence). The CDR3 length is 15 residues. The CDR3 loop is CASSYGQGDGTEAFF. DNA of the CDR3: TGTGCCAGCAGTTACGGACAGGGGGACGGCACTGAAGCTTTCTTT.